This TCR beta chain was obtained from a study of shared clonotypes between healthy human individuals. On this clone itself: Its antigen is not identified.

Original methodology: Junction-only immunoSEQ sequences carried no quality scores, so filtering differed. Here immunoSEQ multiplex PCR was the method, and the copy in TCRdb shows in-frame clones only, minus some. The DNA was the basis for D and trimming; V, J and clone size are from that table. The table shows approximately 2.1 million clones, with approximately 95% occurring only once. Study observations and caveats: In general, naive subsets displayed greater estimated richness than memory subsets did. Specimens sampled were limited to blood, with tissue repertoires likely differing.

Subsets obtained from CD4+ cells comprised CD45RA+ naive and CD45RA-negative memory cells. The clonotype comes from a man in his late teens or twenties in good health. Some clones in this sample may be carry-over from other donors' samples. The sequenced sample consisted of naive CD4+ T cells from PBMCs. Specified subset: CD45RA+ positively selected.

The CDR3 here is CASSLGPDVNEKLFF. As DNA, the CDR3 is TGTGCCAGCAGCTTAGGGCCCGATGTAAATGAAAAACTGTTTTTT. The J gene is TRBJ1-4, the V gene TRBV7-2; the D is unclear. The CDR3 has 15 amino acids. Trimming stripped 1 base from V and 5 bases from J, with 11 bases between. Germline V gene sequence: CDR1 SGHTA, CDR2 FQGNSA.